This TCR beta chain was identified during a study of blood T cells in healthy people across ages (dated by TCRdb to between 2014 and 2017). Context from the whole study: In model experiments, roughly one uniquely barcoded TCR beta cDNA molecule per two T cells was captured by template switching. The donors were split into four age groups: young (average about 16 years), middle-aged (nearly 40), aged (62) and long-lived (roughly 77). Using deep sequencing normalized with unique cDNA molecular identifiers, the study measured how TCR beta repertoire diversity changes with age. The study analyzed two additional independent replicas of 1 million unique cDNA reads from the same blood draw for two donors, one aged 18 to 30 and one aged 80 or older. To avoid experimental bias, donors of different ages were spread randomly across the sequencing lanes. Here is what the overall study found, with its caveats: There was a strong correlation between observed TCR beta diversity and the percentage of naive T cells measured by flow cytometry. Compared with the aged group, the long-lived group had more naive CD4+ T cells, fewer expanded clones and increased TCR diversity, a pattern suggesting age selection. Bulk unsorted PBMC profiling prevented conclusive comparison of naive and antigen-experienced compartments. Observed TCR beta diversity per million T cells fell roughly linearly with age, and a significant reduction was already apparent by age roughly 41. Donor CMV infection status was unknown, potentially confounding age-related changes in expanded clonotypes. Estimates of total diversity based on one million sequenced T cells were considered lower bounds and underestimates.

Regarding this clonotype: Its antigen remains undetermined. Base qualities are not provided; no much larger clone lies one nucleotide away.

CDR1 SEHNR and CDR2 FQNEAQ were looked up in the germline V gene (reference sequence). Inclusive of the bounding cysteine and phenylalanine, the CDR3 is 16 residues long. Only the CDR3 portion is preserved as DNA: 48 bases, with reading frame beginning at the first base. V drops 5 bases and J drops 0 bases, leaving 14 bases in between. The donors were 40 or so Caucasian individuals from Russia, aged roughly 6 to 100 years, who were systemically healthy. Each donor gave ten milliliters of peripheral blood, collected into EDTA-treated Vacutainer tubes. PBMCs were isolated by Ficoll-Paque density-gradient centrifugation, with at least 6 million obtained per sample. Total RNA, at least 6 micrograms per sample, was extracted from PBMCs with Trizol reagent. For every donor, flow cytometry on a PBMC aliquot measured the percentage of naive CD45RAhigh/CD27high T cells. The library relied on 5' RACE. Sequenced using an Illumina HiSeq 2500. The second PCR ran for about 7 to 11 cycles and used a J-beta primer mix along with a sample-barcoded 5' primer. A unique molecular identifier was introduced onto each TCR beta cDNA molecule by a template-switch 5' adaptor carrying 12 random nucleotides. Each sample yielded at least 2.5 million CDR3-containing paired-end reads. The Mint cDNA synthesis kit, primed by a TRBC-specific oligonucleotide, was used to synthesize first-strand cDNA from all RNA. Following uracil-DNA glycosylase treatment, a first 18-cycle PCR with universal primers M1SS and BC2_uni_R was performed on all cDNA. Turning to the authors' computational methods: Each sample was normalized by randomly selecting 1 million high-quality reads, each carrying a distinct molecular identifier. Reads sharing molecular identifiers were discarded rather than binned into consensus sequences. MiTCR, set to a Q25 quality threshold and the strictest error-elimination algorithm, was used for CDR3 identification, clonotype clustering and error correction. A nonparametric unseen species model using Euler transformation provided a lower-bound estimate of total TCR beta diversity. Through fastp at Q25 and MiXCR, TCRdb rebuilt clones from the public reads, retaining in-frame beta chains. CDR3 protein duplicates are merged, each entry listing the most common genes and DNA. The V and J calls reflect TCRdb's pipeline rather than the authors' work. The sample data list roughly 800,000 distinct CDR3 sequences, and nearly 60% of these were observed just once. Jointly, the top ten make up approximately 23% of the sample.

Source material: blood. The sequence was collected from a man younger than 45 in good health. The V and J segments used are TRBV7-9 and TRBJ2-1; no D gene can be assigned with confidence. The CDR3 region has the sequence CASSNTDASSYNEQFF. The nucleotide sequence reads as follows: TGTGCCAGCAGCAACACGGACGCCAGCTCCTACAATGAGCAGTTCTTC.